The T cell receptor beta chain under discussion was sequenced for a study of post-analysis software for immune sequencing data. The library was made from cDNA and included unique molecular identifiers. Hundreds of thousands of cDNA molecules came from roughly 1 to 10 million T cells. TCRdb re-derived calls from the PCR reads in MiXCR, one entry per CDR3 protein. Of 150,000 to 200,000 distinct CDR3 sequences listed, roughly 30% were seen once; the top ten hold about 1.6%. Study-level points and caveats: Controls had lower frequencies than patients of about five TRBV segments, which included TRBV5-6, TRBV5-1 and TRBV20-1. Significantly lower normalized Chao1 diversity was found in patients with multiple sclerosis relative to controls. Strong co-clustering by F measure was evident for samples that had been prepared in the same batch.

The CDR3 is made up of 14 amino acids. The ends were cut back, 7 bases at V and 3 bases at J, with 16 bases in the middle. Germline V gene lookup returns CDR1 SQVTM and CDR2 ANQGSEA. This clonotype has at least ten counts. Its matching antigen is unknown. The rearrangement uses TRBV29-1 and TRBJ1-5; D is perhaps TRBD1 (5 bases). The clonotype originates from a girl aged 10 to 17 with multiple sclerosis. The sequenced material came from blood. The chain's CDR3 is CSGRDGDSNQPQHF. For the CDR3, the DNA is TGCAGCGGCCGGGACGGAGACTCCAATCAGCCCCAGCATTTT. Based on the CDR3 plus reference TRBV29-1 and TRBJ1-5, the full variable domain is SAVISQKPSRDICQRGTSLTIQCQVDSQVTMMFWYRQQPGQSLTLIATANQGSEATYESGFVIDKFPISRPNLTFSTLTVSNMSPEDSSIYLCSGRDGDSNQPQHFGDGTRLSIL.